This T cell receptor beta chain appears in the sequencing data of a study of CD8 T cells in Susac syndrome. General study findings and limits: It was acknowledged in the study that the number of individuals who were included in its TCR sequencing and HLA analysis was relatively small.

Random hexamers were used to reverse transcribe an amount of roughly 0.5 to 1 ug RNA. With immunoSEQ multiplex PCR, TCR beta CDR3 was amplified across 54 Vbeta and 13 Jbeta. TCRdb re-derived calls from the immunoSEQ multiplex PCR reads in MiXCR, one entry per CDR3 protein. The sample has under 200,000 distinct CDR3 sequences; 95% are singletons. Notes on this clonotype: Its antigen remains unidentified.

The CDR3 sequence is 13 residues long. V was trimmed by 3 bases and J by 0 bases, leaving 7 bases between them. CDR1 and CDR2 (germline): SGHRS, YFSETQ. The chain recombines TRBV5-1 with TRBJ2-7; D call uncertain. Sequencing was performed on CD8+ T cells from PBMCs. The receptor comes from a human donor with multiple sclerosis. Here the CDR3 DNA reads TGCGCCAGCAGCTACCGACCCTCCTACGAGCAGTACTTC. Translation: CASSYRPSYEQYF.